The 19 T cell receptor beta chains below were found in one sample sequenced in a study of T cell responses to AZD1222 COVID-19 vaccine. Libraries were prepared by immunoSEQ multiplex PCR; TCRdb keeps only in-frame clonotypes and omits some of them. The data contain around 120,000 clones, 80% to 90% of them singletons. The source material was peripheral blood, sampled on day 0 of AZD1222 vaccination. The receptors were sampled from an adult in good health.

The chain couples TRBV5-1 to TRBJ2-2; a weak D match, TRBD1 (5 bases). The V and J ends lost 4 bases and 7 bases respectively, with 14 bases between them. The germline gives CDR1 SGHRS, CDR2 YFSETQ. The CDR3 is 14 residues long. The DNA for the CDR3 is TGCGCCAGCAGCGACAGCCCCTCGGGCGGGGAGCTGTTTTTT. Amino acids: CASSDSPSGGELFF.

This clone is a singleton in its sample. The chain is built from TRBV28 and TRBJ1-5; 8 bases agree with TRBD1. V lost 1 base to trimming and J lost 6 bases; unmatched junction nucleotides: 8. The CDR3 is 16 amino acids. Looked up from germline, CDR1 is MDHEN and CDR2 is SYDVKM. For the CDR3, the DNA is TGTGCCAGCAGTTTATTGGGCGGACAGGGTAGTCAGCCCCAGCATTTT. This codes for CASSLLGGQGSQPQHF.

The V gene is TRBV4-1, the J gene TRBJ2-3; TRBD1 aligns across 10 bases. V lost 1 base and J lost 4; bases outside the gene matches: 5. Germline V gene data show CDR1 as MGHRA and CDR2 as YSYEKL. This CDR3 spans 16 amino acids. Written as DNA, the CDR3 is TGCGCCAGCAGCCAAGGCCAAGGGACAGGGGCAGATACGCAGTATTTT. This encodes CASSQGQGTGADTQYF.

The chain's CDR3 is CASSYSTNYGYTF. The CDR3 region has the DNA TGTGCCAGCAGTTACTCGACCAACTATGGCTACACCTTC. The chain is built from TRBV6-5 and TRBJ1-2, with unresolved D. Germline V gene data show CDR1 as MNHEY and CDR2 as SVGAGI. This CDR3 has 13 residues. With 0 bases removed from V and 2 bases from J, the gap between germline ends came to 4 bases.

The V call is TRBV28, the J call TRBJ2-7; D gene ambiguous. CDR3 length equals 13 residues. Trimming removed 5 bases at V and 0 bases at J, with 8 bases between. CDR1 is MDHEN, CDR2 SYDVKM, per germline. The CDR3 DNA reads TGTGCCAGCAGTCTAGGGAACTCCTACGAGCAGTACTTC. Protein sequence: CASSLGNSYEQYF.

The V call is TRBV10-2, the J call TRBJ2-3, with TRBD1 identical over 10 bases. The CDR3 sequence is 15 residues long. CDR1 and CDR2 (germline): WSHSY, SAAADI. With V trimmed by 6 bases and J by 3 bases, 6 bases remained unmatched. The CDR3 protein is CASSGTGETTDTQYF. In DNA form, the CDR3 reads TGCGCCAGCAGCGGGACAGGGGAGACGACAGATACGCAGTATTTT.

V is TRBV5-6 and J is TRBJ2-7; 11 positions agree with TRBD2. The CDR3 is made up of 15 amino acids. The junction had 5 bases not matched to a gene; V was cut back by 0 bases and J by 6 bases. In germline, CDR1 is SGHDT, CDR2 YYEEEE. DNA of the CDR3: TGTGCCAGCAGCTTGGTACTAGCGGGAGTAGGCGAGCAGTACTTC. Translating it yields CASSLVLAGVGEQYF.

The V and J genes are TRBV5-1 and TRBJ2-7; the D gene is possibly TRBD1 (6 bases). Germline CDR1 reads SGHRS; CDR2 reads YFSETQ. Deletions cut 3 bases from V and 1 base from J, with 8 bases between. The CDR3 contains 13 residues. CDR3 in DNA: TGCGCCAGCAGCTCAGGGGCTTCCTACGAGCAGTACTTC. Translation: CASSSGASYEQYF.

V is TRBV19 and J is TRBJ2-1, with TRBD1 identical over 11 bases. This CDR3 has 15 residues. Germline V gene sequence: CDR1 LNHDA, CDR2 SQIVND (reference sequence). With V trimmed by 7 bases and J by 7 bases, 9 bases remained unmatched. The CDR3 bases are TGTGCCAGTAAAGGTAGGGACAGGGGGAATAATGAGCAGTTCTTC. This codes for CASKGRDRGNNEQFF.

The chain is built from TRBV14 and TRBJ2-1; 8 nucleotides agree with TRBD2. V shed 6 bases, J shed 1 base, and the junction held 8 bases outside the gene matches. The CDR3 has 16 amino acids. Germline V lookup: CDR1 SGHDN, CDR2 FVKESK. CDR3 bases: TGTGCCAGCAGTCCCCGGCTAGCGGGTTCCTACAATGAGCAGTTCTTC. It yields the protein CASSPRLAGSYNEQFF.

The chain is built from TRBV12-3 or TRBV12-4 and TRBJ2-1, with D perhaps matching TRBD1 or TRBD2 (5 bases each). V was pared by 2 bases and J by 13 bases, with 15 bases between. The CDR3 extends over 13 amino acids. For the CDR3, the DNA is TGTGCCAGCAGTTTAACGGAGAGGGACCGTCAGTTCTTC. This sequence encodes CASSLTERDRQFF.

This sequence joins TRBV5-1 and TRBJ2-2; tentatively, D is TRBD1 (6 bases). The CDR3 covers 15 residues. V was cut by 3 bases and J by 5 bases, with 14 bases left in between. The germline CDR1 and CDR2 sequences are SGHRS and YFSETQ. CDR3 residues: CASSSAGVGTGELFF. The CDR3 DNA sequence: TGCGCCAGCAGCTCGGCAGGGGTAGGGACCGGGGAGCTGTTTTTT.

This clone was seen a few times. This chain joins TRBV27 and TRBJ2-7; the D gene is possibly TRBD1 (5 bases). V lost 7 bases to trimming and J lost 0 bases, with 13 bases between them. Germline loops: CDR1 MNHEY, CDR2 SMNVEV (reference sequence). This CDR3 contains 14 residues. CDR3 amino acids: CASTPQVRSYEQYF. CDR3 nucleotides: TGTGCCAGCACTCCACAGGTCCGCTCCTACGAGCAGTACTTC.

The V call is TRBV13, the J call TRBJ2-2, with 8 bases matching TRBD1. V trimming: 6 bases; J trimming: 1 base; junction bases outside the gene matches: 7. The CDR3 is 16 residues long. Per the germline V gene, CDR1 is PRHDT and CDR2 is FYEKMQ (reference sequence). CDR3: CASSWTGTGNTGELFF. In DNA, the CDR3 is TGTGCCAGCAGTTGGACCGGGACAGGGAACACCGGGGAGCTGTTTTTT.

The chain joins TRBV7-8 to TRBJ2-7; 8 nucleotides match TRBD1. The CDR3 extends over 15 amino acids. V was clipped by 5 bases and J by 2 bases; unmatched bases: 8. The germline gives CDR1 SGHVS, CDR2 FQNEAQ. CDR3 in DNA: TGTGCCAGCAGCCTAGGACAGGGTGGAGCCTACGAGCAGTACTTC. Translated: CASSLGQGGAYEQYF.

The CDR3 here is CASKRSTYEQYF. The CDR3 DNA reads as TGTGCCAGCAAGCGCAGCACCTACGAGCAGTACTTC. This chain joins TRBV6-5 and TRBJ2-7; the D is unclear. Germline assignment: CDR1 MNHEY and CDR2 SVGAGI. The CDR3 is made up of 12 amino acids. V was cut by 7 bases and J by 2 bases, with 9 bases left in between.

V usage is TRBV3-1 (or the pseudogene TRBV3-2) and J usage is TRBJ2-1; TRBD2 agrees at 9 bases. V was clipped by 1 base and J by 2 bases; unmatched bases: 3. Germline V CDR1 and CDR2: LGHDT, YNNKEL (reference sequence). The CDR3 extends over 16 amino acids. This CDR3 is CASSQASSGTYNEQFF. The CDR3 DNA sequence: TGTGCCAGCAGCCAAGCGTCTAGCGGGACCTACAATGAGCAGTTCTTC.

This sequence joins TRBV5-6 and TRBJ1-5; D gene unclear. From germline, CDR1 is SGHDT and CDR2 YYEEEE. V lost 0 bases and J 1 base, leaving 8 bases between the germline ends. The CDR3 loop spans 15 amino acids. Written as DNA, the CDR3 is TGTGCCAGCAGCTTGGCCGGGTCGAGCAATCAGCCCCAGCATTTT. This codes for CASSLAGSSNQPQHF.

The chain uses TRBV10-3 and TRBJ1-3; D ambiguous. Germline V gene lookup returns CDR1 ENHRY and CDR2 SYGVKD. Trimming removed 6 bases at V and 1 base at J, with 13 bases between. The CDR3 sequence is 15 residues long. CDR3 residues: CAISAKRVSGNTIYF. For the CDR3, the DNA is TGTGCCATCAGCGCCAAGAGGGTGTCTGGAAACACCATATATTTT.